A selection of T cell receptor beta chains follows, all from one sample in a study of Ad26.COV2.S vaccination and SARS-CoV-2 variants. Sequencing used immunoSEQ multiplex PCR; TCRdb keeps in-frame clones, though not all of them. Altogether over 130,000 clones are present, more than 80% being singletons, with the ten largest covering approximately 5.1%. The sequences come from peripheral blood, collected after recovery from COVID-19. These receptors all come from a human donor who had recovered from COVID-19. Each CDR3 is given with its conserved first and last residue. A D gene is named only where the DNA matches it firmly. Rows give clone size only sometimes, using once, few, many, or a class for an expanded clone.

TGTGCCTGGAGTACTCGGGGCAGTGGGGCCTACAATGAGCAGTTCTTC	CAWSTRGSGAYNEQFF	NA	TRBV30	TRBJ2-1	NA
TGTGCCAGCAGTGTGCGGCCGAGCTCCTACAATGAGCAGTTCTTC	CASSVRPSSYNEQFF	NA	TRBV2	TRBJ2-1	NA
TGTGCCAGCAGAGCAGGGAGAACAAATGGCTACACCTTC	CASRAGRTNGYTF	NA	TRBV5-4	TRBJ1-2	NA
TGCGCCAGCAGCCAGCTCACGGGGGGACGCACTGAAGCTTTCTTT	CASSQLTGGRTEAFF	few	TRBV4-3	TRBJ1-1	NA
TGCAGTGCTAGTCCTCGGGGGAGAGGCACAGATACGCAGTATTTT	CSASPRGRGTDTQYF	NA	TRBV20-1	TRBJ2-3	NA
TGTGCCAGCAGCTCCTTTTTGGGACAGGTCTACAATGAGCAGTTCTTC	CASSSFLGQVYNEQFF	NA	TRBV28	TRBJ2-1	TRBD1
TGCGCCAGCTCCGAAACAGGGGCCTTCAATGAAAAACTGTTTTTT	CASSETGAFNEKLFF	NA	TRBV5-1	TRBJ1-4	TRBD1
TGTGCCAGCAGCTTAGTCGTCGGGGGGTACGAGCAGTACTTC	CASSLVVGGYEQYF	NA	TRBV7-6	TRBJ2-7	TRBD2
TGTGCCAGCAGCTTAGAGGGAGGGGGCCGGAGGACCACCGGGGAGCTGTTTTTT	CASSLEGGGRRTTGELFF	NA	TRBV7-8	TRBJ2-2	NA
TGTGCCAGCAGCGCGGGACTAGCGGGGCCCACAGATACGCAGTATTTT	CASSAGLAGPTDTQYF	NA	TRBV9	TRBJ2-3	TRBD2
TGTGCCAGCAGCACCCCCGCGGAGGGGTACCACGAGCAGTACTTC	CASSTPAEGYHEQYF	NA	TRBV28	TRBJ2-7	NA
TGTGCCAGCAGATTGGGGGGTGGTGAGACCCAGTACTTC	CASRLGGGETQYF	NA	TRBV11-2	TRBJ2-5	NA
TGTGCCAGCAGTTATTCTCCGACCTTGCAGTACTTC	CASSYSPTLQYF	NA	TRBV6-2/TRBV6-3	TRBJ2-7	NA
TGCGCCAGCAGTGAGGATGGGGCGGATGAGCAGTTCTTC	CASSEDGADEQFF	NA	TRBV10-1	TRBJ2-1	NA
TGTGCCAGCAGCACCCGGGGTTCATCACAAGAGACCCAGTACTTC	CASSTRGSSQETQYF	NA	TRBV7-2	TRBJ2-5	NA